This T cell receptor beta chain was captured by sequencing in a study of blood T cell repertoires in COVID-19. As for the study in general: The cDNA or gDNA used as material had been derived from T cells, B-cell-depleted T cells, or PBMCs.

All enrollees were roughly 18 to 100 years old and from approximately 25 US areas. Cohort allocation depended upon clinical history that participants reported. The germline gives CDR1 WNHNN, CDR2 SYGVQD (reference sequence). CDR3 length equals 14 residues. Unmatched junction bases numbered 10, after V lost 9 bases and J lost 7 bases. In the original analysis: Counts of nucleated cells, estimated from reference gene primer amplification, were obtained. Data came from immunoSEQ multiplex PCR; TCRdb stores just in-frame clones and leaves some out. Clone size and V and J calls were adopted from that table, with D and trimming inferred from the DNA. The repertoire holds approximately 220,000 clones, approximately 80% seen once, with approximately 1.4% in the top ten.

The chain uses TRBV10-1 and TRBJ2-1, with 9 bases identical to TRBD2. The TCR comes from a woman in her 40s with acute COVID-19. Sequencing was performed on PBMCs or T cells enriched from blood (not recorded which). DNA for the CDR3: TGCGCCAGTGCAGCGGGAGGAGTTAAAAATGAGCAGTTCTTC. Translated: CASAAGGVKNEQFF.